The 24 T cell receptor beta chains presented below share a single source sample, sequenced in a study of T cells expressing NK-cell markers. With the 5' RACE reads reprocessed, TCRdb shows one record per CDR3 protein and no DNA. With roughly 450,000 distinct CDR3 sequences in the sample, the ten largest clones hold approximately 1.4%. The sequencing input was blood T cells: a sorted CD56 or NKG2C T cell subset, CD4+ or CD8+ T cells, or bulk PBMC T cells (not recorded which). Receptor source: a woman aged 45-65 years in good health.

V and J are TRBV3-1 and TRBJ2-5; TCRdb gives TRBD2 as the D gene, but with no DNA this cannot be confirmed. The germline V gene has CDR1 LGHDT and CDR2 YNNKEL (reference sequence). The CDR3 length is 15 residues. The CDR3 loop is CASSLSGSLEETQYF.

The chain uses TRBV12-3 or TRBV12-4 and TRBJ1-5. The CDR3 length is 14 residues. The CDR3 is CASSLRRVVEPQHF.

The chain couples TRBV12-5 to TRBJ1-1; TCRdb designates TRBD1, a call that cannot be tested without DNA. This CDR3 contains 18 residues. Germline V gene lookup returns CDR1 LGHNT and CDR2 FRNRAP. CDR3 loop: CASGLYRDRGKLNTEAFF.

The chain is built from TRBV12-5 and TRBJ2-4; with no DNA, the TCRdb D assignment of TRBD1 cannot be verified. Germline assignment: CDR1 LGHNT and CDR2 FRNRAP. This CDR3 has 11 amino acids. CDR3 region: CASGPGTFQYF. Filled out from reference TRBV12-5 and TRBJ2-4, the complete variable domain reads DARVTQTPRHKVTEMGQEVTMRCQPILGHNTVFWYRQTMMQGLELLAYFRNRAPLDDSGMPKDRFSAEMPDATLATLKIQPSEPRDSAVYFCASGPGTFQYFGAGTRLSVL.

This chain joins TRBV3-1 and TRBJ1-1; TCRdb returns TRBD1, unconfirmable since there is no DNA. Per the germline V gene, CDR1 is LGHDT and CDR2 is YNNKEL (reference sequence). The CDR3 runs to 14 residues. The CDR3 sequence: CASSRGSRNTEAFF.

The chain joins TRBV12-3 or TRBV12-4 to TRBJ2-7. The CDR3 is made up of 12 amino acids. This CDR3 is CASSLVIAQQYF.

The J gene is TRBJ2-1, the V gene TRBV5-1; lacking DNA, the TRBD1 call made by TCRdb goes unchecked. This CDR3 comprises 15 residues. From germline, CDR1 is SGHRS and CDR2 YFSETQ. CDR3 region: CASSLGLQGGWEQFF.

V gene TRBV7-6 combines with J gene TRBJ2-5; TCRdb's D gene call, TRBD1, goes unchecked for lack of DNA. The CDR3 has 15 residues. Germline V gene sequence: CDR1 SGHVS, CDR2 FNYEAQ. The CDR3 loop reads CASSLGTGILETQYF.

The CDR3 reads CASNEINEKLFF. The chain recombines TRBV12-3 or TRBV12-4 with TRBJ1-4. This CDR3 is 12 amino acids long.

This sequence joins TRBV7-6 and TRBJ2-2; absent DNA, TCRdb's TRBD2 call cannot be checked. The CDR3 runs 16 residues. The germline V gene has CDR1 SGHVS and CDR2 FNYEAQ. The CDR3: CASSITSGPATGELFF.

The J gene is TRBJ1-1, the V gene TRBV24-1. Germline-derived CDR1 and CDR2 are KGHDR and SFDVKD. CDR3 length: 13 amino acids. The CDR3 region is CATSDDLGTEAFF.

The gene calls are TRBV29-1 and TRBJ2-6; the TCRdb call, TRBD2, lacks DNA for checking. This CDR3 region has 16 residues. Germline CDR1 and CDR2: SQVTM and ANQGSEA. The CDR3 spells CSVWGPTSTGANVLTF.

V and J are TRBV27 and TRBJ2-2; TCRdb names TRBD2, which stays unverified in the absence of DNA. This CDR3 contains 15 residues. CDR1 is MNHEY and CDR2 is SMNVEV in the germline V gene (reference sequence). The CDR3 here is CASSPERVNTGELFF.

The chain is built from TRBV20-1 and TRBJ2-2. The CDR3 totals 13 residues. Germline lookup yields CDR1 DFQATT and CDR2 SNEGSKA (reference sequence). CDR3 sequence reads: CSARASEHGELFF.

V and J are TRBV29-1 and TRBJ2-2. Germline V lookup: CDR1 SQVTM, CDR2 ANQGSEA. CDR3 length equals 14 residues. CDR3 region: CSVEVTPYSGELFF.

The chain uses TRBV3-1 and TRBJ2-3; TCRdb's D gene call, TRBD2, goes unchecked for lack of DNA. The CDR3 has 17 amino acids. Germline-derived CDR1 and CDR2 are LGHDT and YNNKEL (reference sequence). CDR3 amino acids: CASSQGPSGRASDTQYF.

The V call is TRBV20-1, the J call TRBJ2-5. CDR3 length equals 12 residues. The germline V gene has CDR1 DFQATT and CDR2 SNEGSKA (reference sequence). CDR3 sequence reads: CSASVTGETQYF.

The V and J genes are TRBV20-1 and TRBJ1-2; lacking DNA, the TRBD1 call made by TCRdb goes unchecked. CDR1 and CDR2 from the germline V gene are DFQATT and SNEGSKA (reference sequence). The CDR3 covers 12 residues. This CDR3 is CSANVPGYGYTF.

The CDR3 is CASGLFTQAGETQYF. The chain uses TRBV12-5 and TRBJ2-5; the D gene TCRdb calls, TRBD2, cannot be checked with no DNA. The CDR3 contains 15 residues. The V gene's germline CDR1 is LGHNT and CDR2 FRNRAP.

The rearrangement links TRBV6-5 to TRBJ2-3; TCRdb calls TRBD1, which cannot be checked without DNA. The CDR3 is 14 residues long. Germline assignment: CDR1 MNHEY and CDR2 SVGAGI. The CDR3: CASSWGVSTDTQYF.

This sequence joins TRBV7-6 and TRBJ2-5; TCRdb's D call, TRBD2, is unchecked because there is no DNA. Germline V lookup: CDR1 SGHVS, CDR2 FNYEAQ. The CDR3 contains 14 residues. The CDR3 here is CASRATSGRETQYF. Full variable domain (missing parts from reference TRBV7-6 and TRBJ2-5): GAGVSQSPRYKVTKRGQDVALRCDPISGHVSLYWYRQALGQGPEFLTYFNYEAQQDKSGLPNDRFSAERPEGSISTLTIQRTEQRDSAMYRCASRATSGRETQYFGPGTRLLVL.

The rearrangement links TRBV5-1 to TRBJ1-2; the TCRdb call, TRBD1, lacks DNA for checking. In germline, CDR1 is SGHRS, CDR2 YFSETQ. CDR3 length: 16 residues. CDR3 sequence: CASSLRDRPLNYGYTF.

The J gene is TRBJ2-2, the V gene TRBV7-3; TCRdb selects TRBD2, and the lack of DNA leaves this call unchecked. The length of the CDR3 is 14 residues. CDR1 is SGHTA and CDR2 is FQGTGA in the germline V gene. Here the CDR3 reads CASSSGLSTGELFF. Full variable domain (missing parts from reference TRBV7-3 and TRBJ2-2): GAGVSQTPSNKVTEKGKYVELRCDPISGHTALYWYRQSLGQGPEFLIYFQGTGAADDSGLPNDRFFAVRPEGSVSTLKIQRTERGDSAVYLCASSSGLSTGELFFGEGSRLTVL.

V usage is TRBV3-1 and J usage is TRBJ2-1; as DNA is missing, the TRBD2 call by TCRdb cannot be tested. Germline V gene data show CDR1 as LGHDT and CDR2 as YNNKEL (reference sequence). CDR3 length equals 14 residues. The CDR3 loop is CASSPRISGDEQFF.